The T cell receptor (beta chain) under discussion was sequenced for a study of blood T cells in healthy people across ages. The CDR3 length is 15 residues. Germline assignment: CDR1 ENHRY and CDR2 SYGVKD. V lost 3 bases to trimming and J lost 5 bases, with 15 bases between them. Study results and caveats: While age rose, TCR beta diversity per million T cells dropped in a roughly linear way. Unknown CMV status may confound age-related changes in expanded clones.

This clonotype was recorded a few times. Its antigen is unknown. The use of a sample-barcoded 5' primer and a J-beta primer mix characterized a second PCR of about 7 to 12 cycles. TCRdb re-analysed the 5' RACE reads in MiXCR, keeping a single row per CDR3 protein. The table lists more than 1.4 million distinct CDR3 sequences, 42% of them singletons. This chain uses TRBV10-3 with TRBJ2-3; D remains unclear. Specimen: blood. This receptor was obtained from a woman aged 18-30 years in good health. CDR3 region: CAISDMASAGDTQYF. The CDR3 DNA is TGTGCCATCAGTGATATGGCGTCGGCAGGAGATACGCAGTATTTT.